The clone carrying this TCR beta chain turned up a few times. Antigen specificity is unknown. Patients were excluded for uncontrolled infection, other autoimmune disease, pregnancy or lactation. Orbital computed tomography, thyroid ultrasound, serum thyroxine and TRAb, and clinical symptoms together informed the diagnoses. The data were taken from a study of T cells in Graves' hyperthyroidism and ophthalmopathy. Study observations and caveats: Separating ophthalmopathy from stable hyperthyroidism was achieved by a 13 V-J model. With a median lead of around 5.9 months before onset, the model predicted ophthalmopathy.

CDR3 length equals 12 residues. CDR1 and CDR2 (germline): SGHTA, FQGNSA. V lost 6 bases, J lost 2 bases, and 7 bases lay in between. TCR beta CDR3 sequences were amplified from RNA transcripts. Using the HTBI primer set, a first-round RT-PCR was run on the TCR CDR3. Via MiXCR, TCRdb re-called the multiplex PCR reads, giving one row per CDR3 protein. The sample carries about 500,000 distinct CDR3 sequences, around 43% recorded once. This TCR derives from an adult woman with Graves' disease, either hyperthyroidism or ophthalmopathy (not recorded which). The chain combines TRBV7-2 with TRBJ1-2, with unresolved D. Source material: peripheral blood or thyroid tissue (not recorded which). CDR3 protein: CASSAGNYGYTF. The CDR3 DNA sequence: TGTGCCAGCAGTGCCGGGAACTATGGCTACACCTTC.